This T cell receptor beta chain is from a study of cytomegalovirus exposure and HLA in healthy donors. Study details: From donors who were HLA-typed, an early data release held around 80 million unique TCRs.

A single count supports this clone. Its cognate antigen is unknown. Study-level points and caveats: A later analysis revealed that TCR association rates differed between HLA loci, peaking at DRB1 and bottoming out at HLA-C. For most TCR beta V segments, an earlier analysis put the productive rate at about 87% or about 30% of the time.

Primers: 60 Vbeta forward and 13 Jbeta reverse. Assay: immunoSEQ multiplex PCR; the TCRdb copy retains only in-frame clones and omits some. The table lists some 160,000 clones, approximately 80% of them singletons. J was trimmed by 0 bases and V by 3 bases; bases with no gene match: 4. Per the germline V gene, CDR1 is SGHNT and CDR2 is YYREEE (reference sequence). This CDR3 spans 15 amino acids. The chain is built from TRBV5-4 and TRBJ2-7, with TRBD2 matching 9 bases. The TCR sequence derives from a woman aged 18-29 years in good health and CMV-seronegative. The specimen was PBMCs. This CDR3 reads CASSWGLAGSYEQYF. In DNA, the CDR3 is TGTGCCAGCAGCTGGGGACTAGCAGGCTCCTACGAGCAGTACTTC.